A selection of T cell receptor beta chains follows, all from one sample in a study of blood T cells in healthy people across ages. TCRdb reprocessed the 5' RACE reads via MiXCR and lists one record per CDR3 protein. Of 500,000 to 700,000 distinct CDR3 sequences detected, 25% to 30% appear once; the ten largest clones hold about a sixth. Source material: blood. These receptor sequences come from a woman of 80 years or more in good health. The CDR3 runs from the conserved cysteine through the conserved F or W. D genes are given only for firm matches. Not every row has a clone size; where given, it reads once, few, many or a size class.

D: TRBD2; J: TRBJ2-1; size: many; V: TRBV20-1; DNA: TGCAGTGCTCACGGGGGGGAACGCAATGAGCAGTTCTTC; CDR3: CSAHGGERNEQFF
D: .; J: TRBJ1-5; size: .; V: TRBV15; DNA: TGTGCCACCAGCAGAACTGGAGGGGGGGCCAGCGAAGGATTGACCCAGCATTTT; CDR3: CATSRTGGGASEGLTQHF
D: .; J: TRBJ2-7; size: many; V: TRBV6-2/TRBV6-3; DNA: TGTGCCACCACCGGGCATTCTGTGGAGGGGTACTTC; CDR3: CATTGHSVEGYF
D: TRBD2; J: TRBJ2-5; size: few; V: TRBV7-3; DNA: TGTGCCAGCAGCGCCCGCGGGGGGGCCAGAGAGACCCAGTACTTC; CDR3: CASSARGGARETQYF
D: .; J: TRBJ2-1; size: .; V: TRBV7-8; DNA: TGTGCCAGCTTAGTACGGCAGACCAGAACTTTAAATGAGCAGTTCTTC; CDR3: CASLVRQTRTLNEQFF
D: TRBD1; J: TRBJ1-2; size: few; V: TRBV30; DNA: TGTGCCTGGAGTGTTTTCAGGGGGCAGATCTATGGCTACACCTTC; CDR3: CAWSVFRGQIYGYTF
D: .; J: TRBJ1-2; size: .; V: TRBV7-2; DNA: TGTGCCAGCAGCTCCGACCCTAGAGGCTACACCTTC; CDR3: CASSSDPRGYTF
D: TRBD2; J: TRBJ2-1; size: many; V: TRBV7-2; DNA: TGTGCCAGCAGCTTAGGTGTCAGGGAGGGGTCTGGCAATGAGCAGTTCTTC; CDR3: CASSLGVREGSGNEQFF
D: TRBD2; J: TRBJ2-5; size: many; V: TRBV15; DNA: TGTGCCACCAGCAGAGACAGTCCGGGGGGGATGGGGGGGCAAGAGACCCAGTACTTC; CDR3: CATSRDSPGGMGGQETQYF
D: .; J: TRBJ2-5; size: many; V: TRBV15; DNA: TGTGCCACCAGCAGAGATCTCGGCCAAGAGACCCAGTACTTC; CDR3: CATSRDLGQETQYF
D: .; J: TRBJ1-2; size: many; V: TRBV24-1; DNA: TGTGCCACCAGTGATTTGGGCCGCCAAGGGGGCTACACCTTC; CDR3: CATSDLGRQGGYTF
D: .; J: TRBJ2-7; size: .; V: TRBV5-1; DNA: TGCGCCAGCAGCTTGGCCTCGGGAGCTAGCTCCTACGAGCAGTACTTC; CDR3: CASSLASGASSYEQYF
D: TRBD1; J: TRBJ1-6; size: .; V: TRBV30; DNA: TGTGCCTGGAGTACCCGGGGACAGGGAAATAATTCACCCCTCCACTTT; CDR3: CAWSTRGQGNNSPLHF
D: .; J: TRBJ1-1; size: .; V: TRBV7-6; DNA: TGTGCCAGCAGCCCCATAGAGGGAAGGGACACTGAAGCTTTCTTT; CDR3: CASSPIEGRDTEAFF
D: TRBD2; J: TRBJ2-7; size: many; V: TRBV28; DNA: TGTGCCAGCAGTTTACTAGCGGGGATGGCCTACGAGCAGTACTTC; CDR3: CASSLLAGMAYEQYF
D: .; J: TRBJ1-4; size: .; V: TRBV20-1; DNA: TGCAGTGCTAGCTCATCAACTAATGAAAAACTGTTTTTT; CDR3: CSASSSTNEKLFF
D: .; J: TRBJ1-2; size: many; V: TRBV29-1; DNA: TGCAGCTTTCGGACGGAGAACTATGGCTACACCTTC; CDR3: CSFRTENYGYTF
D: .; J: TRBJ2-7; size: few; V: TRBV9; DNA: TGTGCCAACAGCGCAGAGAGGGACATAGACTACGAGCAGTACTTC; CDR3: CANSAERDIDYEQYF
D: .; J: TRBJ1-6; size: .; V: TRBV15; DNA: TGTGCCACCAGCAGAGATTATGGAACGATCGGTACTTCACCCCTCCACTTT; CDR3: CATSRDYGTIGTSPLHF
D: .; J: TRBJ1-5; size: .; V: TRBV15; DNA: TGTGCCACCAGCAGAGATACGGGGAGCCAGCCCCAGCATTTT; CDR3: CATSRDTGSQPQHF
D: .; J: TRBJ2-1; size: .; V: TRBV12-3/TRBV12-4; DNA: TGTACCAGCAGTTTAGCGTACGGGACTGGGGTAATGGACAATGAGCAGTTCTTC; CDR3: CTSSLAYGTGVMDNEQFF
D: .; J: TRBJ2-5; size: .; V: TRBV5-1; DNA: TGCGCCAGCAGCGACCGGTCCAGGGAGACCCAGTACTTC; CDR3: CASSDRSRETQYF
D: .; J: TRBJ2-3; size: many; V: TRBV5-1; DNA: TGCGCCAGCAGCATCCAGGGATCTAGCACAGATACGCAGTATTTT; CDR3: CASSIQGSSTDTQYF
D: TRBD2; J: TRBJ2-7; size: .; V: TRBV7-9; DNA: TGTGCCAGCAGGCCTCCTCCGGGACTAGCGGGAGGAGACGAGCAGTACTTC; CDR3: CASRPPPGLAGGDEQYF
D: TRBD1; J: TRBJ1-4; size: .; V: TRBV19; DNA: TGTGCCAGTAGTATCGCAGGGGGAGCTAATGAAAAACTGTTTTTT; CDR3: CASSIAGGANEKLFF
D: TRBD1; J: TRBJ2-3; size: many; V: TRBV20-1; DNA: TGCAGTGCTATGGGACAGGGGATTAGCACAGATACGCAGTATTTT; CDR3: CSAMGQGISTDTQYF
D: TRBD2; J: TRBJ2-3; size: many; V: TRBV20-1; DNA: TGCAGTGCTTCTTCGACTAGCGGGGACACAGATACGCAGTATTTT; CDR3: CSASSTSGDTDTQYF
D: .; J: TRBJ1-5; size: many; V: TRBV7-8; DNA: TGTGCCAGCAGCTTAAGAGGGGGGGATCAGCCCCAGCATTTT; CDR3: CASSLRGGDQPQHF
D: .; J: TRBJ2-3; size: many; V: TRBV12-3/TRBV12-4; DNA: TGTGCCAGCAGTCCGGACAGCCCTAGCACAGATACGCAGTATTTT; CDR3: CASSPDSPSTDTQYF
D: .; J: TRBJ2-7; size: .; V: TRBV7-2; DNA: TGCGCCAGCAGCTTAGTAAGGTCCGAGCGGTACTTC; CDR3: CASSLVRSERYF
D: .; J: TRBJ2-1; size: .; V: TRBV12-3/TRBV12-4; DNA: TGTGCCAGCAGTGGGGGGGACAGGAAGACCCAGTTCTTC; CDR3: CASSGGDRKTQFF
D: TRBD1; J: TRBJ1-2; size: many; V: TRBV10-3; DNA: TGTGCCATCAGTGAGTCTGGGACAGGGGGCGCAGGCTATGGCTACACCTTC; CDR3: CAISESGTGGAGYGYTF
D: .; J: TRBJ2-7; size: .; V: TRBV12-3/TRBV12-4; DNA: TGTGCCAGCAGTTTGGTCCTCGGACGGAACTACGAGCAGTACTTC; CDR3: CASSLVLGRNYEQYF
D: .; J: TRBJ2-7; size: .; V: TRBV6-5; DNA: TGTGCCAGCAGTTACTCTCCCAGGGTAAGCGAGCAGTACTTC; CDR3: CASSYSPRVSEQYF
D: TRBD1; J: TRBJ2-7; size: .; V: TRBV15; DNA: TGTGCCACCAGCAGAGATCGACTACAGGGGGAGATCTACGAGCAGTACTTC; CDR3: CATSRDRLQGEIYEQYF
D: .; J: TRBJ2-7; size: .; V: TRBV11-2; DNA: TGTGCCAGCAGTTTGCAGGTACCAAGCTCCTACGAGCAGTACTTC; CDR3: CASSLQVPSSYEQYF
D: .; J: TRBJ2-7; size: many; V: TRBV5-6; DNA: TGTGCCAGCAGCTTGGGTCTCAGGAAAGAAACCTACGAGCAGTACTTC; CDR3: CASSLGLRKETYEQYF
D: TRBD1; J: TRBJ1-3; size: .; V: TRBV7-7; DNA: TGTGCCAGCAGCCCCGACAGGGTTGGAAACACCATATATTTT; CDR3: CASSPDRVGNTIYF
D: .; J: TRBJ2-7; size: .; V: TRBV20-1; DNA: TGCAGTGCCCGGAGGCAGCTCAATCCCGAGCAGTACTTC; CDR3: CSARRQLNPEQYF
D: .; J: TRBJ2-5; size: many; V: TRBV5-1; DNA: TGCGCCAGCAGCCAGGGGGGGGACCAAGAGACCCAGTACTTC; CDR3: CASSQGGDQETQYF
D: .; J: TRBJ1-1; size: .; V: TRBV30; DNA: TGTGCCTGGAGTGCGGGGGCCGGGGACACTGAAGCTTTCTTT; CDR3: CAWSAGAGDTEAFF
D: TRBD1; J: TRBJ2-2; size: .; V: TRBV15; DNA: TGTGCCACCAGCGTACGACAGGGACCCACCGGGGAGCTGTTTTTT; CDR3: CATSVRQGPTGELFF
D: .; J: TRBJ1-1; size: many; V: TRBV5-1; DNA: TGCGCCAGCAGCGAAGACAGGTTTGGGGGAGCTTTCTTT; CDR3: CASSEDRFGGAFF
D: .; J: TRBJ2-3; size: many; V: TRBV20-1; DNA: TGCAGTGCAGATGGCTCGAGGGGGGGAAGGACAGATACGCAGTATTTT; CDR3: CSADGSRGGRTDTQYF
D: .; J: TRBJ1-4; size: few; V: TRBV7-9; DNA: TGTGCCAGCACCCCTCCGGCGGGCGAAAAACGGTTTTTT; CDR3: CASTPPAGEKRFF
D: TRBD1; J: TRBJ1-2; size: many; V: TRBV6-2/TRBV6-3; DNA: TGTGCCAGCAGTCCTCCGGGACAGGGGCACTCCCGGAGACTATATGGCTACACCTTC; CDR3: CASSPPGQGHSRRLYGYTF
D: .; J: TRBJ1-1; size: many; V: TRBV29-1; DNA: TGCAGCGTTTTCCTCACAAGGGATCGACTCCGGATGAACACTGAAGCTTTCTTT; CDR3: CSVFLTRDRLRMNTEAFF
D: TRBD1; J: TRBJ2-1; size: many; V: TRBV18; DNA: TGTGCCAGCTCAGAACCGGGACAGGGGGCGGCCTCCTACAATGAGCAGTTCTTC; CDR3: CASSEPGQGAASYNEQFF
D: .; J: TRBJ2-3; size: .; V: TRBV12-3/TRBV12-4; DNA: TGTGCCAGCAGACCGACAGAGTTAGCAGATGCGCAGTATTTT; CDR3: CASRPTELADAQYF
D: .; J: TRBJ2-7; size: many; V: TRBV6-6; DNA: TGTGCCAGCAGCCGTCTAGACGAGCAGTACTTC; CDR3: CASSRLDEQYF